One sample yielded the 4 T cell receptor beta chains listed below, sequenced in a study of tumor-infiltrating lymphocytes in primary liver carcinoma. The input was 450 to 500 ng total RNA; TCR beta cDNA was made from it with a constant-region primer. The TCR beta library was amplified through three nested multiplex PCR rounds in a modified ARM-PCR procedure. PCR rounds one and two used TRBV1-TRBV30 forward primers with a C-beta reverse primer for around 9 cycles each. MiXCR, applied by TCRdb to the multiplex PCR reads, yields one record per CDR3 protein. Altogether over 95,000 distinct CDR3 sequences are present, approximately 71% being singletons, with the ten largest covering 9.5%. Each 20-30 mg portion of unsorted bulk tissue served as the source for co-extraction of RNA and DNA. What was sequenced was liver tumor tissue from sampling region 5. Subset indicated: tumor region T5, tumor centre. The origin of the receptors is a woman aged 55-69 years with primary liver carcinoma and hepatitis B virus infection.

Notes on this clonotype: Sequence at one end of the junction differs from germline and may be a read error. The chain links TRBV11-1 to TRBJ2-3; TRBD2 aligns across 7 bases. Germline V gene sequence: CDR1 SGHAT, CDR2 FQDESV (reference sequence). The CDR3 is 13 amino acids. In DNA form, the CDR3 reads TGCACCAGCAGCTCCGGGTCGGGGGGTACGCAGTATTTT. Protein product: CTSSSGSGGTQYF. Looking up the rest from reference TRBV11-1 and TRBJ2-3 gives the full variable domain: EAEVAQSPRYKITEKSQAVAFWCDPISGHATLYWYRQILGQGPELLVQFQDESVVDDSQLPKDRFSAERLKGVDSTLKIQPAELGDSAMYLCTSSSGSGGTQYFGPGTRLTVL.

This clonotype was seen many times. The chain carries TRBV29-1 and TRBJ1-1; 10 bases are a match to TRBD1. This CDR3 has 12 amino acids. The trim removed 6 bases at V and 5 bases at J, leaving 3 bases unmatched. CDR1 and CDR2 (germline): SQVTM, ANQGSEA. CDR3 region: CSVGQGGTEAFF. The CDR3 coding sequence is TGCAGCGTAGGACAGGGGGGGACTGAAGCTTTCTTT.

Notes on this clonotype: A junction boundary mismatches the germline segment, possibly from a read error. The chain combines TRBV10-3 with TRBJ2-3, with D possibly TRBD2 on 5 matching bases. The germline V gene has CDR1 ENHRY and CDR2 SYGVKD. The CDR3 consists of 16 residues. CDR3 nucleotides: TGTGTCATCAGTGAGTGGACTTGGCGGAGCACAGATACGCAGTATTTT. Protein: CVISEWTWRSTDTQYF.

Concerning this clonotype: Relative to the germline gene, one junction end is altered; a read error may explain this. V gene TRBV11-2 combines with J gene TRBJ2-2; D not certain. From germline, CDR1 is SGHAT and CDR2 FQNNGV. The CDR3 has 13 residues. The CDR3: CATSLDPSWELFF. The CDR3 region has the DNA TGTGCCACCAGCTTAGACCCTTCCTGGGAGCTGTTTTTT.